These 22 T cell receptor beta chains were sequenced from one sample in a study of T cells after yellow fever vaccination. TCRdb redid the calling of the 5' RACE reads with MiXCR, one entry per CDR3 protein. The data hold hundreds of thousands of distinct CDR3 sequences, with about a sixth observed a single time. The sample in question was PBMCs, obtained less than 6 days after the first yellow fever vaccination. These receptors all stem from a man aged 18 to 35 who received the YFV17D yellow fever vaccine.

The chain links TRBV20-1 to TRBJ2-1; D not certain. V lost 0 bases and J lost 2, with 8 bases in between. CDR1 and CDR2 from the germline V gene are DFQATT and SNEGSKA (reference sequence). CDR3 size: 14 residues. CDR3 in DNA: TGCAGTGCTAGAGATATTTCGGCCTACAATGAGCAGTTCTTC. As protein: CSARDISAYNEQFF.

The CDR3 DNA reads as TGTGCCAGCAGACCCCCTCTGAAAGAGACCCAGTACTTC. The encoded protein is CASRPPLKETQYF. The chain employs TRBV6-6 and TRBJ2-5; D unresolved. Germline V CDR1 and CDR2: MNHNY, SVGAGI (reference sequence). This CDR3 spans 13 amino acids. The ends were cut back, 6 bases at V and 3 bases at J, with 11 bases in the middle.

CDR3 amino acids: CASSRTPGLNTEAFF. The CDR3, as DNA: TGTGCCAGCAGCCGTACTCCAGGTTTGAACACTGAAGCTTTCTTT. The gene calls are TRBV21-1 and TRBJ1-1. TRBV21-1 is marked as a pseudogene. CDR3 length equals 15 residues.

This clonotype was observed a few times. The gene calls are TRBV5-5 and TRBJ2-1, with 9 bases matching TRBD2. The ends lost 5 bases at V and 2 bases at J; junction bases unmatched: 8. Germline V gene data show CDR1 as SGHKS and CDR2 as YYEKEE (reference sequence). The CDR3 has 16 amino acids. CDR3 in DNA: TGTGCCAGCAGACTTCCGGGACTAGCCCCCTACAATGAGCAGTTCTTC. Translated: CASRLPGLAPYNEQFF.

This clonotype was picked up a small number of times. This chain's CDR3 is CASSFSAGGNNQPQHF. In DNA form, the CDR3 reads TGTGCCAGCAGCTTCTCCGCAGGGGGTAACAATCAGCCCCAGCATTTT. The chain links TRBV7-2 to TRBJ1-5, with TRBD1 matching 7 bases. V lost 3 bases to trimming and J lost 3 bases; unmatched junction nucleotides: 8. This CDR3 contains 16 residues. CDR1 and CDR2 from the germline V gene are SGHTA and FQGNSA.

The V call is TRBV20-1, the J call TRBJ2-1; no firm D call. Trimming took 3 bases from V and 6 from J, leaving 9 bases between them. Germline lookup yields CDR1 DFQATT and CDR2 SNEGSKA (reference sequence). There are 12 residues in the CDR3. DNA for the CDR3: TGCAGTGCTAGCTTCGAATCCAATGAGCAGTTCTTC. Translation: CSASFESNEQFF.

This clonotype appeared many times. The CDR3 loop is CASSLVWGRVGNTIYF. CDR3 in DNA: TGTGCCAGCAGCTTAGTCTGGGGGAGAGTTGGAAACACCATATATTTT. The J gene is TRBJ1-3, the V gene TRBV7-2, with D perhaps TRBD1 (5 bases). The germline V gene encodes CDR1 SGHTA and CDR2 FQGNSA. The V gene lost 1 base and the J gene lost 3 bases, with 13 bases spanning the gap. The CDR3 extends over 16 amino acids.

For the CDR3, the DNA is TGCAGTGCGGGGCGGGGGGGTCCAAAAGATACGCAGTATTTT. Amino acid sequence: CSAGRGGPKDTQYF. This chain uses TRBV20-1 with TRBJ2-3, with 9 bases identical to TRBD2. V was clipped by 6 bases and J by 5 bases; unmatched bases: 9. This CDR3 comprises 14 residues. Looked up from germline, CDR1 is DFQATT and CDR2 is SNEGSKA (reference sequence).

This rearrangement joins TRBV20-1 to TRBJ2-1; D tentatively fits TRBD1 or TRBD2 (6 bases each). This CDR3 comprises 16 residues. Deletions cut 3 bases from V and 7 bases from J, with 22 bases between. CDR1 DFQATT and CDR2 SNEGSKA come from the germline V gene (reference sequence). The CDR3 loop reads CSARMSGAGYLNEQFF. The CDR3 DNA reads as TGCAGTGCTAGGATGTCGGGGGCCGGGTACTTGAATGAGCAGTTCTTC.

The CDR3 sequence: CASSMWQAMETQYF. The CDR3 coding sequence is TGTGCCAGTAGTATGTGGCAGGCAATGGAGACCCAGTACTTC. The chain uses TRBV19 and TRBJ2-5; D is unclear. CDR1 and CDR2 from the germline V gene are LNHDA and SQIVND (reference sequence). V lost 3 bases and J lost 5, with 13 bases in between. The CDR3 spans 14 residues.

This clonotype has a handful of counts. In DNA form, the CDR3 reads TGTGCCAGCACTGTCTCTGGGTGGCAGTTCTTC. Translating it yields CASTVSGWQFF. The chain uses TRBV6-2 or TRBV6-3 and TRBJ2-1; D ambiguous. Trimming took off 7 bases at V and 12 bases at J, with 13 bases between the two ends. This CDR3 is built from 11 residues. Germline V gene sequence: CDR1 MNHEY, CDR2 SVGEGT.

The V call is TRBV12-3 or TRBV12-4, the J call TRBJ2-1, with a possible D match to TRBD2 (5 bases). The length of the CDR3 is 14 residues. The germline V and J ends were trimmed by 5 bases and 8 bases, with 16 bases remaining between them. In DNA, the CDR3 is TGTGCCAGCAGTCCCCTCCACGGGATAGATGAGCAGTTCTTC. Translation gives CASSPLHGIDEQFF.

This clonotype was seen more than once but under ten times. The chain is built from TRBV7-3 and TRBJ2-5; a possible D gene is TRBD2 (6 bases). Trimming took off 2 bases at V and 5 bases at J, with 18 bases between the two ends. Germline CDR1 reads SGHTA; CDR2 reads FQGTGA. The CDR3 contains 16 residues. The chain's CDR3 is CASSLVSGGAGETQYF. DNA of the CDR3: TGTGCCAGCAGCTTAGTGTCTGGCGGGGCGGGGGAGACCCAGTACTTC. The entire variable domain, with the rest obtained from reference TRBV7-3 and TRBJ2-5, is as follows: GAGVSQTPSNKVTEKGKYVELRCDPISGHTALYWYRQSLGQGPEFLIYFQGTGAADDSGLPNDRFFAVRPEGSVSTLKIQRTERGDSAVYLCASSLVSGGAGETQYFGPGTRLLVL.

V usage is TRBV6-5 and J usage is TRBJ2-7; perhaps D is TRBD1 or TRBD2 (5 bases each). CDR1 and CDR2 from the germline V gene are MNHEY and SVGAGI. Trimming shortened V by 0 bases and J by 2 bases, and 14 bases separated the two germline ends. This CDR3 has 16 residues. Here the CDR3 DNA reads TGTGCCAGCAGTTACTCGGGTGGGGACCCCCCCTACGAGCAGTACTTC. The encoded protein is CASSYSGGDPPYEQYF.

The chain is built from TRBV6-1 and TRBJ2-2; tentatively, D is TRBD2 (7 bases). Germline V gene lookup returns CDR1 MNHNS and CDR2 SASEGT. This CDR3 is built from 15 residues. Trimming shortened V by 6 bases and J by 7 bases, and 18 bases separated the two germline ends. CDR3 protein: CASSIGGDFDGELFF. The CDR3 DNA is TGTGCCAGCAGCATAGGGGGGGATTTTGACGGGGAGCTGTTTTTT.

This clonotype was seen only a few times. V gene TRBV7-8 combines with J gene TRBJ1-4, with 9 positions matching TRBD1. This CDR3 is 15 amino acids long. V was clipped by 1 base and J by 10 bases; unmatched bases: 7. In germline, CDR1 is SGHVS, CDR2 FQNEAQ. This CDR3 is CASSLDAGQGGKLFF. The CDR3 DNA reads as TGTGCCAGCAGCTTAGACGCGGGACAGGGTGGAAAACTGTTTTTT.

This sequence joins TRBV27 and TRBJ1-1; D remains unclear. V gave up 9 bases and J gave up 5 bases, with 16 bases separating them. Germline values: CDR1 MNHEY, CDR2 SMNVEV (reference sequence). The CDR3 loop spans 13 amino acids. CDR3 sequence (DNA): TGTGCCAGTTCGACTGGCCTTCAAACTGAAGCTTTCTTT. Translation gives CASSTGLQTEAFF.

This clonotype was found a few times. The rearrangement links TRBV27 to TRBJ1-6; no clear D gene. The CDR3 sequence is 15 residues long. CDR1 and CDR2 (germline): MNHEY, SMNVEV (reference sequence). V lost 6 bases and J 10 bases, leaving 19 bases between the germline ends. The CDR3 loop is CASSPVVGRRSPLHF. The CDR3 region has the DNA TGTGCCAGCAGCCCCGTGGTCGGCCGGCGGTCACCCCTCCACTTT.

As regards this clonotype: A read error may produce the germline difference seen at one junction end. The CDR3 sequence: CASSLDGTENEKLFF. The CDR3 nucleotides are TGTGCTAGCAGCTTAGATGGGACAGAGAATGAAAAACTGTTTTTT. The rearrangement joins TRBV7-7 to TRBJ1-4; 7 bases are shared with TRBD1. The CDR3 spans 15 residues. Germline V CDR1 and CDR2: SSHAT, FNYEAQ (reference sequence).

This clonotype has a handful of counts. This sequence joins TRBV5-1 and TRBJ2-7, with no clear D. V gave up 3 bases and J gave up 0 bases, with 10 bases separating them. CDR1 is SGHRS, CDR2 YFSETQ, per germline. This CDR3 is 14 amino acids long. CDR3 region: CASSSSSSSYEQYF. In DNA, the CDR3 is TGCGCCAGCAGCTCGAGCTCCAGCTCCTACGAGCAGTACTTC. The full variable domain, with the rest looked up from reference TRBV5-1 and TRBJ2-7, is KAGVTQTPRYLIKTRGQQVTLSCSPISGHRSVSWYQQTPGQGLQFLFEYFSETQRNKGNFPGRFSGRQFSNSRSEMNVSTLELGDSALYLCASSSSSSSYEQYFGPGTRLTVT.

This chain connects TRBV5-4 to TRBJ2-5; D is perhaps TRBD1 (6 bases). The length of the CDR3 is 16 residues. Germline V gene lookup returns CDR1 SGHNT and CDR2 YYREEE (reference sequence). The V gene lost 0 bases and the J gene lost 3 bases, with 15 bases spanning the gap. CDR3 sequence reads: CASSLVGAAGEETQYF. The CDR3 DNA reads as TGTGCCAGCAGCTTGGTTGGCGCGGCAGGGGAAGAGACCCAGTACTTC.

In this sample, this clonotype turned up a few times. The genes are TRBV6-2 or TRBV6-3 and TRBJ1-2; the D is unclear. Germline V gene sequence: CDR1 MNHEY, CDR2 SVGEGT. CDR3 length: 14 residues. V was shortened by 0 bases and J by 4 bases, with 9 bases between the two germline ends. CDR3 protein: CASSYSLIGYGYTF. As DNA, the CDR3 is TGTGCCAGCAGTTACTCACTGATAGGCTATGGCTACACCTTC.